This T cell receptor (beta chain) was documented in a study of T cells in Graves' hyperthyroidism and ophthalmopathy. Template material for amplifying TCR beta CDR3 regions consisted of RNA transcripts. Primed by the HTBI set, a first-round RT-PCR was run on the TCR CDR3. Via MiXCR, TCRdb re-called the multiplex PCR reads, giving one row per CDR3 protein. The table lists about 620,000 distinct CDR3 sequences, about 16% of them singletons. The germline V and J ends were trimmed by 1 base and 0 bases, with 10 bases remaining between them. The CDR3 is 15 amino acids. In germline, CDR1 is LNHNV, CDR2 YYDKDF (reference sequence). This clonotype occurred many times.

The specimen was blood. V and J are TRBV15 and TRBJ2-7; D is unclear. The receptor's source is a woman in her 30s with Graves' hyperthyroidism. CDR3: CATSRASASSYEQYF. Here the CDR3 DNA reads TGTGCCACCAGCAGAGCATCCGCTAGCTCCTACGAGCAGTACTTC. Supplemented by reference TRBV15 and TRBJ2-7, the full variable domain reads DAMVIQNPRYQVTQFGKPVTLSCSQTLNHNVMYWYQQKSSQAPKLLFHYYDKDFNNEADTPDNFQSRRPNTSFCFLDIRSPGLGDTAMYLCATSRASASSYEQYFGPGTRLTVT.